Below are 27 T cell receptor beta chains sequenced from a single sample in a study of cytomegalovirus exposure and HLA in healthy donors. The PCR made use of 60 Vbeta and 13 Jbeta primers. The data were produced by immunoSEQ multiplex PCR, yet TCRdb's version contains in-frame clones alone and is incomplete. The table records approximately 150,000 clones, roughly 82% of them present only once. Source material: PBMCs. The receptors were sampled from a man aged 25-45 years in good health and CMV-seropositive.

This chain connects TRBV18 to TRBJ2-7; 8 bases match TRBD1. The CDR3 has 13 residues. V dropped 3 bases and J dropped 7; count of bases not matched to a gene: 5. Germline values: CDR1 KGHSH, CDR2 LQKENI. CDR3 DNA: TGTGCCAGCTCACCTGGACAGGGTGGAGAGCAGTACTTC. Translation: CASSPGQGGEQYF.

The chain combines TRBV27 with TRBJ2-1, with unresolved D. V lost 2 bases, J lost 10 bases, and 6 bases lay in between. The CDR3 loop spans 11 amino acids. From germline, CDR1 is MNHEY and CDR2 SMNVEV (reference sequence). The CDR3 DNA reads as TGTGCCAGCAGTTTAAGCGAGGAGCAGTTCTTC. Translating gives CASSLSEEQFF.

V gene TRBV7-2 combines with J gene TRBJ2-3; 8 bases fit TRBD2. CDR3 size: 17 residues. The V segment lost 2 bases and the J segment 3 bases; nucleotides outside the gene matches: 10. Germline V gives CDR1 SGHTA, CDR2 FQGNSA. CDR3 nucleotide sequence: TGTGCCAGCAGCTTATGGGTGGGCGGGGGGTCTACAGATACGCAGTATTTT. This translates into CASSLWVGGGSTDTQYF.

The chain has TRBV9 and TRBJ2-2; tentatively, D is TRBD2 (6 bases). The CDR3 extends over 17 amino acids. From germline, CDR1 is SGDLS and CDR2 YYNGEE. Trimming left V 3 bases short and J 7 bases short, with 22 bases between. The CDR3, as DNA: TGTGCCAGCAGCGGGACTACCAACCTATTACGAGGCGGGGAGCTGTTTTTT. Its translation: CASSGTTNLLRGGELFF.

V and J are TRBV4-3 and TRBJ2-5, with D perhaps matching TRBD2 (5 bases). Trimming stripped 4 bases from V and 7 bases from J, with 13 bases between. The CDR3 length is 13 residues. CDR1 LGHNA and CDR2 YSLEER come from the germline V gene. The CDR3 here is CASSLVGEGTQYF. The CDR3 nucleotides are TGCGCCAGCAGCCTAGTAGGAGAGGGGACCCAGTACTTC.

This clone was observed a single time. The chain links TRBV5-6 to TRBJ2-1; 7 bases are a match to TRBD1. Germline CDR1 SGHDT, CDR2 YYEEEE. With V trimmed by 5 bases and J by 4 bases, 3 bases remained unmatched. CDR3 length: 13 residues. For the CDR3, the DNA is TGTGCCAGCAGGATGGACAGGTACAATGAGCAGTTCTTC. Amino acid sequence: CASRMDRYNEQFF.

CDR3 loop: CASSFYEGVNEKLFF. CDR3 coding DNA: TGTGCCAGCAGCTTTTATGAGGGGGTAAATGAAAAACTGTTTTTT. The chain recombines TRBV7-6 with TRBJ1-4, with D perhaps TRBD1 (6 bases). The CDR3 has 15 amino acids. V dropped 3 bases and J dropped 5 bases, with 13 bases sitting between them. CDR1 SGHVS and CDR2 FNYEAQ come from the germline V gene. The full variable domain, completed using reference TRBV7-6 and TRBJ1-4, is GAGVSQSPRYKVTKRGQDVALRCDPISGHVSLYWYRQALGQGPEFLTYFNYEAQQDKSGLPNDRFSAERPEGSISTLTIQRTEQRDSAMYRCASSFYEGVNEKLFFGSGTQLSVL.

V gene TRBV19 combines with J gene TRBJ2-7, with 9 nucleotides matching TRBD2. Germline assignment: CDR1 LNHDA and CDR2 SQIVND (reference sequence). The ends lost 5 bases at V and 7 bases at J; junction bases unmatched: 9. The CDR3 is 14 amino acids. The CDR3: CASSPGLAPTEQYF. CDR3 bases: TGTGCCAGTAGTCCGGGACTAGCCCCAACAGAGCAGTACTTC.

V usage is TRBV19 and J usage is TRBJ1-4; tentative D call: TRBD1 (5 bases). There are 14 residues in the CDR3. In germline, CDR1 is LNHDA, CDR2 SQIVND (reference sequence). The V gene lost 3 bases and the J gene lost 8 bases, with 13 bases spanning the gap. CDR3 protein: CASSIGRDSEKLFF. DNA of the CDR3: TGTGCCAGTAGTATCGGCAGGGATTCGGAAAAACTGTTTTTT.

The chain has TRBV6-5 and TRBJ1-1, with a tentative D call TRBD1 (6 bases). From germline, CDR1 is MNHEY and CDR2 SVGAGI. The CDR3 spans 14 residues. Trimming took 6 bases from V and 1 from J, leaving 12 bases between them. CDR3 bases: TGTGCCAGCAGCTTGGACAGACAGAACACTGAAGCTTTCTTT. Translated: CASSLDRQNTEAFF.

The chain links TRBV6-4 to TRBJ2-7, with 7 nucleotides matching TRBD1. V lost 0 bases, J lost 1 base, and 12 bases stayed unmatched. CDR1 MRHNA and CDR2 SNTAGT come from the germline V gene. The CDR3 contains 18 residues. The CDR3 sequence is CASSDSIRPLRGSYEQYF. In DNA, the CDR3 is TGTGCCAGCAGTGACTCGATACGACCCCTCAGGGGGTCCTACGAGCAGTACTTC.

This chain links TRBV9 with TRBJ2-1; 9 bases line up with TRBD2. The ends lost 0 bases at V and 5 bases at J; junction bases unmatched: 3. The germline V gene has CDR1 SGDLS and CDR2 YYNGEE. The CDR3 runs 15 residues. The CDR3 bases are TGTGCCAGCAGCGTAGTTGCGGGGGGGAACAATGAGCAGTTCTTC. Translating gives CASSVVAGGNNEQFF.

The genes are TRBV7-9 and TRBJ1-1, with TRBD1 as a possible D gene (6 bases). Per the germline V gene, CDR1 is SEHNR and CDR2 is FQNEAQ (reference sequence). The CDR3 length is 14 residues. V shed 0 bases and J shed 3 bases, with 8 bases lying between them. The CDR3 nucleotides are TGTGCCAGCAGCTTAGCGCAGGGGTACACTGAAGCTTTCTTT. It is translated as CASSLAQGYTEAFF.

The gene calls are TRBV6-5 and TRBJ2-7, with TRBD1 matching 10 bases. Germline V gene lookup returns CDR1 MNHEY and CDR2 SVGAGI. Trimming took 5 bases from V and 4 from J; bases not matched to a gene: 2. The CDR3 runs to 13 residues. CDR3 DNA: TGTGCCAGCAGTGACAGGGGGCCATACGAGCAGTACTTC. Protein: CASSDRGPYEQYF.

The CDR3 bases are TGTGCCAGCTCGGAGGGGGCGCACACTGAAGCTTTCTTT. Protein: CASSEGAHTEAFF. This chain connects TRBV9 to TRBJ1-1; TRBD1 matches at 7 bases. V trimming: 7 bases; J trimming: 3 bases; junction bases outside the gene matches: 6. The CDR3 length is 13 residues. Germline V gives CDR1 SGDLS, CDR2 YYNGEE.

This chain connects TRBV7-9 to TRBJ1-1; maybe TRBD1 (5 bases). The CDR3 contains 15 residues. The V end was cut by 2 bases, the J end by 0 bases, with 10 bases between. Germline loops: CDR1 SEHNR, CDR2 FQNEAQ (reference sequence). This chain's CDR3 is CASSLIQGMNTEAFF. CDR3 nucleotides: TGTGCCAGCAGCTTAATTCAGGGAATGAACACTGAAGCTTTCTTT.

This clone was seen just once. The rearrangement links TRBV5-1 to TRBJ2-6, with no clear D. The CDR3 is made up of 13 amino acids. Trimming cost V 5 bases and J 1 base, with 4 bases left between them. CDR1 SGHRS and CDR2 YFSETQ come from the germline V gene. CDR3 protein: CASSPSGANVLTF. In DNA form, the CDR3 reads TGCGCCAGCAGTCCTTCTGGGGCCAACGTCCTGACTTTC.

The CDR3 nucleotides are TGTGCCAGCAGCTTGACAGGGGGACCAACTAATGAAAAACTGTTTTTT. It specifies CASSLTGGPTNEKLFF. The chain carries TRBV5-8 and TRBJ1-4, with 8 bases that match TRBD1. The germline V gene has CDR1 SGHTS and CDR2 YDEGEE. This CDR3 region has 16 residues. After removal of 1 base from V and 0 bases from J, the junction contained 2 bases not matched to a gene.

This rearrangement joins TRBV25-1 to TRBJ2-6, with D unresolved. Germline V gene sequence: CDR1 MGHDK, CDR2 SYGVNS. V was trimmed by 4 bases and J by 0 bases, leaving 7 bases between them. This CDR3 is built from 15 residues. CDR3 in amino acids: CASSAESSGANVLTF. CDR3 coding DNA: TGTGCCAGCAGTGCTGAGAGCTCTGGGGCCAACGTCCTGACTTTC.

This rearrangement joins TRBV5-6 to TRBJ1-1; possible D gene TRBD1, 5 bases. The V gene's germline CDR1 is SGHDT and CDR2 YYEEEE. The CDR3 runs 12 residues. The V end was cut by 6 bases, the J end by 7 bases, with 13 bases between. CDR3 nucleotides: TGTGCCAGCAAGGTTGGGGCGTTTGAAGCTTTCTTT. Protein sequence: CASKVGAFEAFF. Together with reference TRBV5-6 and TRBJ1-1, the CDR3 gives the full variable domain: DAGVTQSPTHLIKTRGQQVTLRCSPKSGHDTVSWYQQALGQGPQFIFQYYEEEERQRGNFPDRFSGHQFPNYSSELNVNALLLGDSALYLCASKVGAFEAFFGQGTRLTVV.

The V gene is TRBV5-4, the J gene TRBJ2-7, with D possibly TRBD1 on 6 matching bases. The CDR3 runs 14 residues. Trimming took 0 bases from V and 2 from J, leaving 9 bases between them. The germline CDR1 and CDR2 sequences are SGHNT and YYREEE (reference sequence). CDR3 sequence reads: CASSLGTAAYEQYF. The CDR3 coding sequence is TGTGCCAGCAGCTTGGGGACAGCCGCCTACGAGCAGTACTTC.

Only a few counts were recorded for this clone. The chain uses TRBV7-2 and TRBJ1-5; no reliable D call. The V gene lost 6 bases and the J gene lost 6 bases, with 18 bases spanning the gap. CDR3 length equals 15 residues. Looked up from germline, CDR1 is SGHTA and CDR2 is FQGNSA. The CDR3 DNA reads TGTGCCAGCAGTCAAGGATGGGCATTCCGTCAGCCCCAGCATTTT. Protein: CASSQGWAFRQPQHF.

The rearrangement uses TRBV5-1 and TRBJ1-1; no reliable D call. Germline V gives CDR1 SGHRS, CDR2 YFSETQ. Trimming removed 4 bases from V and 3 bases from J, with 13 bases in between. The length of the CDR3 is 14 residues. The DNA of the CDR3 is TGCGCCAGCAGCGCCACATTTGTCGACACTGAAGCTTTCTTT. This encodes CASSATFVDTEAFF.

CDR3 residues: CASSNWWHYRDPYQETQYF. CDR3 nucleotide sequence: TGTGCCAGCAGCAACTGGTGGCACTACCGTGATCCGTACCAAGAGACCCAGTACTTC. The chain couples TRBV21-1 to TRBJ2-5; the table calls TRBD2, which could not be checked here. TRBV21-1 is a pseudogene. The CDR3 extends over 19 amino acids.

This clone was detected only once. The chain couples TRBV5-1 to TRBJ1-2; 11 bases match TRBD1. The CDR3 extends over 14 amino acids. The J segment lost 6 bases and the V segment lost 3 bases, leaving 4 bases of the junction unmatched. Germline CDR1 is SGHRS and CDR2 is YFSETQ. The CDR3 loop is CASSSGTGGDGYTF. Written as DNA, the CDR3 is TGCGCCAGCAGCTCCGGGACAGGGGGTGATGGCTACACCTTC.

This clone showed up just a few times. This sequence joins TRBV27 and TRBJ2-1; TRBD2 agrees at 7 bases. CDR1 MNHEY and CDR2 SMNVEV come from the germline V gene (reference sequence). V was clipped by 5 bases and J by 3 bases; unmatched bases: 4. The CDR3 sequence is 14 residues long. This CDR3 is CASSSGTLYNEQFF. The CDR3 DNA is TGTGCCAGCAGTAGCGGGACTCTCTACAATGAGCAGTTCTTC.

The chain links TRBV28 to TRBJ2-5; 7 nucleotides align to TRBD1. The germline gives CDR1 MDHEN, CDR2 SYDVKM. After removal of 1 base from V and 7 bases from J, the junction contained 15 bases not matched to a gene. This CDR3 contains 17 residues. The CDR3 sequence: CASSLSKPGTEGRTQYF. The CDR3 DNA follows: TGTGCCAGCAGTTTATCAAAACCAGGGACAGAGGGCAGGACCCAGTACTTC.